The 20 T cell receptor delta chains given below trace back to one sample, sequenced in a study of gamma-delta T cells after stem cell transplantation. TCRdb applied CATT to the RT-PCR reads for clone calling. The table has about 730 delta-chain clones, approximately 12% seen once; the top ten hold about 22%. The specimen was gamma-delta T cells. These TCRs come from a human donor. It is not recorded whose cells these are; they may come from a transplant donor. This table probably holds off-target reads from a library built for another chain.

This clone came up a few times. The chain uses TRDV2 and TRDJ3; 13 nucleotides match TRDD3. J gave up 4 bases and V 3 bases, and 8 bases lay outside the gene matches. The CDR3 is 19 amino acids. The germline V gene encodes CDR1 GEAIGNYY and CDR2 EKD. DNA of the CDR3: TGTGCCTGTGACTCCGTACTGGGGGATACGCGATGGGACACCCGACAGATGTTTTTC. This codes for CACDSVLGDTRWDTRQMFF.

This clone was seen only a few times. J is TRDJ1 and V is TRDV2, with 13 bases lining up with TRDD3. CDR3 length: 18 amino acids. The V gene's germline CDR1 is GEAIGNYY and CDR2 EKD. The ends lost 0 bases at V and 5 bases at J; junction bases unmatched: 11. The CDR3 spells CACDTVLGDTRQRDKLIF. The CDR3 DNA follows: TGTGCCTGTGACACCGTACTGGGGGATACGCGACAACGTGATAAACTCATCTTT.

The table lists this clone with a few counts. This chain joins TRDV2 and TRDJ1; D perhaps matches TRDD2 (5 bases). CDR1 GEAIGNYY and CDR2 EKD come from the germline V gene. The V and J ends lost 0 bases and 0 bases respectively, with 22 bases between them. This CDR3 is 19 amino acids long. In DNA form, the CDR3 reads TGTGCCTGTGACACCGTTCGTTACCCTACTTTGGAGTACACCGATAAACTCATCTTT. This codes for CACDTVRYPTLEYTDKLIF.

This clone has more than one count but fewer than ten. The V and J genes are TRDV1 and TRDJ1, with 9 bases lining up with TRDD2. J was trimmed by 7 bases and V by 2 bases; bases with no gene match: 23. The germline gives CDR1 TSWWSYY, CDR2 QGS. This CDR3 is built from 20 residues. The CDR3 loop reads CALGEEDSFLLVRIQGKLIF. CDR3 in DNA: TGTGCTCTTGGGGAAGAGGACTCCTTCCTACTGGTAAGGATACAGGGTAAACTCATCTTT.

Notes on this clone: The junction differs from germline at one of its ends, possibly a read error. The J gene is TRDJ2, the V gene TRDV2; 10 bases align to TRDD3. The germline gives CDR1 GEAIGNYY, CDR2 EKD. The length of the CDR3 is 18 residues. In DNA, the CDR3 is TGTGCCTGTGACCCACTGGGGGATGGGGCATTATTGACTGCACAACTCTTCTTT. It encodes CACDPLGDGALLTAQLFF.

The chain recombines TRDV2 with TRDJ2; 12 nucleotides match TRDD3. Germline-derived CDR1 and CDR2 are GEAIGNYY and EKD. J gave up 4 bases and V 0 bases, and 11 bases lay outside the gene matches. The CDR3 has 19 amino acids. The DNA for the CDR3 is TGTGCCTGTGACACCGTGGAAGACTGGGGGATACCTACGACAGCACAACTCTTCTTT. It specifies CACDTVEDWGIPTTAQLFF.

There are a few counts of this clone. The CDR3 loop is CACDTGLLLGDTRDKLIF. The CDR3, as DNA: TGTGCCTGTGACACCGGCTTACTACTGGGGGATACCCGCGATAAACTCATCTTT. This chain connects TRDV2 to TRDJ1; 12 bases fit TRDD3. Germline values: CDR1 GEAIGNYY, CDR2 EKD. The CDR3 contains 18 residues. V lost 0 bases and J lost 4; bases outside the gene matches: 11.

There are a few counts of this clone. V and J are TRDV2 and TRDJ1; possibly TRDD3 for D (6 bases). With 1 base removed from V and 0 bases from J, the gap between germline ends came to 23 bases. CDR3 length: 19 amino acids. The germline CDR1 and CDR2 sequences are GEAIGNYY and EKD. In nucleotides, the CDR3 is TGTGCCTGTGACACACTACGGGTGGGGGCCTCGTTATACACCGATAAACTCATCTTT. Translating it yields CACDTLRVGASLYTDKLIF.

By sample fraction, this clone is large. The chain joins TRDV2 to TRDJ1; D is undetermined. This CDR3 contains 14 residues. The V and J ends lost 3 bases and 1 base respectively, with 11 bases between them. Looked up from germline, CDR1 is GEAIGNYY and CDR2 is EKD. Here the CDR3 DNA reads TGTGCCTGTGACCGACTACGTCCCACCGATAAACTCATCTTT. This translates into CACDRLRPTDKLIF.

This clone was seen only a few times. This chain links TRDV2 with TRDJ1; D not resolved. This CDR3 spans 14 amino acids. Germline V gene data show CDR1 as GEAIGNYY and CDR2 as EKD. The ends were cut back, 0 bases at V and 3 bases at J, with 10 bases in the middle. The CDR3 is CACDTVWRADKLIF. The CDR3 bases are TGTGCCTGTGACACCGTCTGGAGGGCCGATAAACTCATCTTT.

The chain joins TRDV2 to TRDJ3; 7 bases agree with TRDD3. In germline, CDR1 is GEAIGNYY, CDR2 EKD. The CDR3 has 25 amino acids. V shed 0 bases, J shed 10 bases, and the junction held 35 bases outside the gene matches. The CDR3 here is CACDTVSGWGTPLRLSSWGTRQMFF. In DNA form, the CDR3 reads TGTGCCTGTGACACCGTGAGTGGATGGGGGACCCCGCTTCGTTTATCGTCCTGGGGTACCCGACAGATGTTTTTC.

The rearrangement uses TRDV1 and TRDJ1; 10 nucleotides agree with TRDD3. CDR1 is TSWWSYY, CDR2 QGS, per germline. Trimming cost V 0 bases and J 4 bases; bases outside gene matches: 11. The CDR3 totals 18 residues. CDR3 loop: CALGELEWGILTVDKLIF. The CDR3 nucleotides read TGTGCTCTTGGGGAACTCGAATGGGGGATACTCACGGTCGATAAACTCATCTTT.

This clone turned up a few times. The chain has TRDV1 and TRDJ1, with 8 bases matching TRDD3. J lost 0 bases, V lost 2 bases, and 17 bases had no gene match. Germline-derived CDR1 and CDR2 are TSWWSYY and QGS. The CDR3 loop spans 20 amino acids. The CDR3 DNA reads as TGTGCTCTTGGGGAAAGGCGCTCCTGGTTACTGGGGGCTTACACCGATAAACTCATCTTT. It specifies CALGERRSWLLGAYTDKLIF.

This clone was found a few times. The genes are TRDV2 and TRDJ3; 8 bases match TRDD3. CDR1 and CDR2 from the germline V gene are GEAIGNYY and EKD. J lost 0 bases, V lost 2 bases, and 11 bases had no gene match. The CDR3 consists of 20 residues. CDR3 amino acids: CACDKVLGGLSSWDTRQMFF. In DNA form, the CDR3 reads TGTGCCTGTGACAAAGTACTGGGGGGCCTAAGCTCCTGGGACACCCGACAGATGTTTTTC.

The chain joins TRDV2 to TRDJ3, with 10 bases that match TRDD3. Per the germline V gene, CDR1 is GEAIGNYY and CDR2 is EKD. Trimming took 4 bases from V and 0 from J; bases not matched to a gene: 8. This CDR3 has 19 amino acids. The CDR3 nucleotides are TGTGCCTGTGAAAGACTGGGGGATTCAAGCTCCTGGGACACCCGACAGATGTTTTTC. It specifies CACERLGDSSSWDTRQMFF.

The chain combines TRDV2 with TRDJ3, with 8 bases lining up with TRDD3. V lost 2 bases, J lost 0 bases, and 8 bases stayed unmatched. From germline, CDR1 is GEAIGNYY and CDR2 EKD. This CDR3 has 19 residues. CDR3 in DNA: TGTGCCTGTGACAGACTGGGGATACAAAGCTCCTGGGACACCCGACAGATGTTTTTC. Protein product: CACDRLGIQSSWDTRQMFF.

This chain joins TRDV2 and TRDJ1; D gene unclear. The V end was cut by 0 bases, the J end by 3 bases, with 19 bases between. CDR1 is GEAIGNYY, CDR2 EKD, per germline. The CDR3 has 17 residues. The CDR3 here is CACDTVAGPKGADKLIF. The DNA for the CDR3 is TGTGCCTGTGACACCGTTGCTGGCCCCAAAGGCGCCGATAAACTCATCTTT.

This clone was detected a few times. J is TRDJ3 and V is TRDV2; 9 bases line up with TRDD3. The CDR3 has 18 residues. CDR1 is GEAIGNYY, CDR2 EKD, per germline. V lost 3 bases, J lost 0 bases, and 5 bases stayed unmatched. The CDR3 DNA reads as TGTGCCTGTGACCCCAGTGGGGGATACTCCTGGGACACCCGACAGATGTTTTTC. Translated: CACDPSGGYSWDTRQMFF.

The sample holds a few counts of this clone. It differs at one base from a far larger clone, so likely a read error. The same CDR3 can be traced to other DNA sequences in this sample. Here the CDR3 DNA reads TGTGCCTGTGACACCGTGAGTGGATGGGGGACCCCGCTCCGTTTATCGTCCTGGGACACCCGACAGATGTTTTTC. As protein: CACDTVSGWGTPLRLSSWDTRQMFF. J is TRDJ3 and V is TRDV2; 7 bases match TRDD3. In germline, CDR1 is GEAIGNYY, CDR2 EKD. The V gene end was trimmed by 0 bases and the J gene end by 1 base; junction bases not matched to a gene: 26. This CDR3 region has 25 residues.

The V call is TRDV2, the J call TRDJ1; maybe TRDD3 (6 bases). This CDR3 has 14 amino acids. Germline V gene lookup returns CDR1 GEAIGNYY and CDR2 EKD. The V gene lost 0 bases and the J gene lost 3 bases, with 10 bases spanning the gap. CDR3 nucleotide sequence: TGTGCCTGTGACACCGTTTTGGGGGCCGATAAACTCATCTTT. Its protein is CACDTVLGADKLIF.